Each of the 16 T cell receptor beta chains below was sequenced from the same sample in a study of T cells in localized non-small cell lung cancer. Profiled with immunoSEQ multiplex PCR; TCRdb holds only in-frame clones, not every one. The sample shows under 40,000 clones, approximately 72% of them seen only once. This material consisted of peripheral blood, taken before any cancer treatment. The origin of the receptors is a male donor aged 60 or over with stage II squamous cell lung carcinoma.

This clone was observed once. The rearrangement uses TRBV27 and TRBJ2-7; D might be TRBD2 (6 bases). The CDR3 loop spans 14 amino acids. The ends were cut back, 3 bases at V and 0 bases at J, with 9 bases in the middle. Germline V gene sequence: CDR1 MNHEY, CDR2 SMNVEV (reference sequence). This CDR3 is CASSFGGTSYEQYF. The CDR3 coding sequence is TGTGCCAGCAGTTTCGGCGGGACCTCCTACGAGCAGTACTTC.

This clone was seen only a few times. This sequence joins TRBV7-3 and TRBJ2-1; D may correspond to TRBD1 or TRBD2 (5 bases each). The germline gives CDR1 SGHTA, CDR2 FQGTGA. Trimming left V 3 bases short and J 10 bases short, with 22 bases between. The CDR3 is made up of 16 amino acids. The CDR3 here is CASSLGDGTPTQEQFF. Here the CDR3 DNA reads TGTGCCAGCAGCTTGGGAGACGGGACGCCTACTCAGGAGCAGTTCTTC.

Only a few counts were recorded for this clone. DNA of the CDR3: TGTGCCAGCAGCGCCTGGGACAGTCTGTCCTATGGAAACACCATATATTTT. It encodes CASSAWDSLSYGNTIYF. The chain links TRBV9 to TRBJ1-3; 7 nucleotides match TRBD1. The CDR3 contains 17 residues. Unmatched junction bases numbered 12, after V lost 3 bases and J lost 3 bases. Germline CDR1 reads SGDLS; CDR2 reads YYNGEE.

This clone was detected only a few times. The V gene is TRBV7-2, the J gene TRBJ2-7, with a tentative D call TRBD1 (6 bases). The length of the CDR3 is 13 residues. V was cut by 2 bases and J by 5 bases, with 10 bases left in between. Germline V gene sequence: CDR1 SGHTA, CDR2 FQGNSA. The CDR3 bases are TGTGCCAGCAGCTTACAGGGGCTGGACGAGCAGTACTTC. Protein sequence: CASSLQGLDEQYF.

This clone was counted only a few times. The rearrangement uses TRBV15 and TRBJ1-2; the D gene is possibly TRBD1 (6 bases). Germline CDR1 reads LNHNV; CDR2 reads YYDKDF (reference sequence). The CDR3 length is 15 residues. Trimming cost V 4 bases and J 3 bases, with 15 bases left between them. DNA for the CDR3: TGTGCCACCAGCAACCACACAGGGTCCCACTATGGCTACACCTTC. Amino acid sequence: CATSNHTGSHYGYTF.

The CDR3 protein is CASSRERGPILTQYF. The DNA for the CDR3 is TGTGCCAGCAGCAGGGAACGAGGACCTATATTGACGCAGTATTTT. The chain has TRBV7-9 and TRBJ2-3; D is undetermined. V gave up 5 bases and J gave up 9 bases, with 21 bases separating them. Germline loops: CDR1 SEHNR, CDR2 FQNEAQ (reference sequence). CDR3 length: 15 residues.

The chain couples TRBV6-5 to TRBJ1-3, with a weak D call TRBD1 (6 bases). The CDR3 has 15 amino acids. The ends were cut back, 5 bases at V and 0 bases at J, with 11 bases in the middle. Germline-derived CDR1 and CDR2 are MNHEY and SVGAGI. CDR3 sequence reads: CASSRGLRSGNTIYF. The CDR3 DNA reads as TGTGCCAGCAGTAGGGGGTTGCGCTCTGGAAACACCATATATTTT.

The chain carries TRBV6-5 and TRBJ2-7; a weak D match, TRBD2 (6 bases). Trimming cost V 6 bases and J 5 bases, with 17 bases left between them. There are 14 residues in the CDR3. Germline-derived CDR1 and CDR2 are MNHEY and SVGAGI. The CDR3 is CASRPGTQIHEQYF. CDR3 nucleotides: TGTGCCAGCAGGCCCGGGACTCAGATCCACGAGCAGTACTTC.

This chain's CDR3 is CASSKQGAPQETQYF. The DNA of the CDR3 is TGTGCCAGCAGCAAACAGGGGGCCCCCCAAGAGACCCAGTACTTC. V usage is TRBV5-8 and J usage is TRBJ2-5; TRBD1 matches 9 bases. The CDR3 sequence is 15 residues long. Per germline, CDR1 SGHTS and CDR2 YDEGEE. Trimming cost V 4 bases and J 1 base; bases outside gene matches: 5.

The genes are TRBV18 and TRBJ1-4; no reliable D call. Trimming took 0 bases from V and 3 from J, leaving 8 bases between them. The CDR3 is made up of 15 amino acids. Germline values: CDR1 KGHSH, CDR2 LQKENI. The CDR3 is CASSPPWDANEKLFF. Written as DNA, the CDR3 is TGTGCCAGCTCACCACCTTGGGATGCTAATGAAAAACTGTTTTTT.

The chain has TRBV18 and TRBJ2-2, with unresolved D. V was cut by 3 bases and J by 7 bases, with 6 bases left in between. The CDR3 consists of 12 residues. Germline-derived CDR1 and CDR2 are KGHSH and LQKENI. Here the CDR3 DNA reads TGTGCCAGCTCACCCCTTAGCGGGGAGCTGTTTTTT. This sequence encodes CASSPLSGELFF.

V and J are TRBV7-2 and TRBJ2-7; TRBD1 matches 9 bases. The trim removed 1 base at V and 3 bases at J, leaving 1 base unmatched. Germline loops: CDR1 SGHTA, CDR2 FQGNSA. The CDR3 is 14 residues long. The CDR3 reads CASSLGGQGYEQYF. The CDR3 nucleotides are TGTGCCAGCAGCTTAGGGGGACAGGGCTACGAGCAGTACTTC.

In its sample, this clone was seen once. This chain links TRBV5-1 with TRBJ1-3, with unresolved D. The CDR3 contains 13 residues. V was pared by 2 bases and J by 2 bases, with 5 bases between. Germline CDR1 is SGHRS and CDR2 is YFSETQ. The CDR3: CASSLQTGNTIYF. CDR3 sequence (DNA): TGCGCCAGCAGCTTACAAACTGGAAACACCATATATTTT.

CDR3 DNA: TGTGCCAGCAGCCTCCAGTTAAGGGGCGAGCAGTACTTC. As protein: CASSLQLRGEQYF. The chain recombines TRBV14 with TRBJ2-7; D may be TRBD1 (5 bases). Germline lookup yields CDR1 SGHDN and CDR2 FVKESK. Trimming removed 4 bases at V and 6 bases at J, with 13 bases between. CDR3 size: 13 residues.

The chain carries TRBV7-9 and TRBJ2-7; D possibly uses TRBD1 or TRBD2 (6 bases each). This CDR3 is 15 amino acids long. The germline V gene encodes CDR1 SEHNR and CDR2 FQNEAQ (reference sequence). Trimming stripped 11 bases from V and 1 base from J, with 21 bases between. CDR3: CAVTGGPHLSYEQYF. CDR3 nucleotides: TGTGCCGTAACCGGGGGCCCACATCTTTCCTACGAGCAGTACTTC.

Note on this clone: Other DNA sequences from this sample encode an identical CDR3 as well. The chain joins TRBV4-1 to TRBJ1-2; D may be TRBD1 (5 bases). Germline CDR1 reads MGHRA; CDR2 reads YSYEKL. Trimming stripped 0 bases from V and 8 bases from J, with 16 bases between. The CDR3 spans 15 residues. The CDR3 region has the DNA TGCGCCAGCAGCCAAGATGACGGGGGTCCGGGGGGCTACACCTTC. This encodes CASSQDDGGPGGYTF.